A single sample is the source of the 16 T cell receptor beta chains below, sequenced in a study of T-cell memory formation after mild COVID-19. TCRdb independently ran MiXCR on the 5' RACE reads; one entry per CDR3 protein. The sample lists 200,000 or so distinct CDR3 sequences, approximately 10% seen once, with 3.5% to 4% in the top ten. What was sequenced was PBMCs or a T cell subset sorted from them (not recorded which). These receptors were collected from a man aged 18 to 30 who had mild COVID-19 (a few samples of this study predate the infection). Cell type and time point are not known.

V usage is TRBV5-1 and J usage is TRBJ1-2; 8 positions agree with TRBD1. The CDR3 is made up of 16 amino acids. Germline V gene lookup returns CDR1 SGHRS and CDR2 YFSETQ. The V gene end was trimmed by 4 bases and the J gene end by 2 bases; junction bases not matched to a gene: 10. CDR3 residues: CASSPGSTGVNYGYTF. The CDR3 region has the DNA TGCGCCAGCAGCCCGGGCTCGACAGGGGTGAACTATGGCTACACCTTC.

This clonotype was found a few times. This chain uses TRBV3-1 with TRBJ2-2, with 9 bases identical to TRBD1. The CDR3 totals 14 residues. The V segment lost 4 bases and the J segment 6 bases; nucleotides outside the gene matches: 3. CDR1 and CDR2 (germline): LGHDT, YNNKEL (reference sequence). The CDR3: CASSPQGAPGELFF. CDR3 DNA: TGTGCCAGCAGCCCACAGGGGGCCCCCGGGGAGCTGTTTTTT.

The chain carries TRBV12-3 or TRBV12-4 and TRBJ2-2; tentatively, D is TRBD2 (6 bases). V was pared by 7 bases and J by 4 bases, with 16 bases between. There are 15 residues in the CDR3. CDR3 region: CASIRGGAPTGELFF. CDR3 in DNA: TGTGCCAGCATCCGAGGAGGGGCCCCCACCGGGGAGCTGTTTTTT.

This clonotype was observed a few times. The rearrangement links TRBV5-1 to TRBJ1-4; TRBD1 matches 11 bases. There are 15 residues in the CDR3. The V gene's germline CDR1 is SGHRS and CDR2 YFSETQ. The ends lost 3 bases at V and 7 bases at J; junction bases unmatched: 5. Here the CDR3 reads CASSSGQGAIEKLFF. CDR3 in DNA: TGCGCCAGCAGCTCAGGACAGGGGGCGATTGAAAAACTGTTTTTT.

The chain couples TRBV4-1 to TRBJ2-3; maybe TRBD2 (8 bases). CDR1 and CDR2 (germline): MGHRA, YSYEKL. V was clipped by 2 bases and J by 8 bases, with 17 bases between them. The CDR3 consists of 15 residues. CDR3: CASSQLGQAGGTQYF. CDR3 coding DNA: TGCGCCAGCAGCCAACTTGGACAGGCGGGAGGTACGCAGTATTTT.

In its sample, this clonotype was seen a few times. The chain couples TRBV24-1 to TRBJ1-2, with D possibly TRBD1 on 5 matching bases. The CDR3 loop spans 15 amino acids. The V gene lost 4 bases and the J gene lost 4 bases, with 15 bases spanning the gap. Germline lookup yields CDR1 KGHDR and CDR2 SFDVKD. CDR3 region: CATSDGPGPPYGYTF. The CDR3 DNA sequence: TGTGCCACCAGTGACGGACCGGGACCTCCCTATGGCTACACCTTC.

The genes are TRBV4-2 and TRBJ1-2, with D unresolved. Germline V gene sequence: CDR1 LGHNA, CDR2 YNFKEQ. This CDR3 spans 14 amino acids. Trimming left V 1 base short and J 2 bases short, with 8 bases between. The CDR3 nucleotides are TGTGCCAGCAGCCAAGTGGAGGGAAACTATGGCTACACCTTC. The encoded protein is CASSQVEGNYGYTF.

This clonotype turned up a few times. The rearrangement joins TRBV7-3 to TRBJ1-1; D is uncertain. The germline V gene has CDR1 SGHTA and CDR2 FQGTGA. V dropped 3 bases and J dropped 8 bases, with 13 bases sitting between them. CDR3 length: 13 residues. The CDR3, as DNA: TGTGCCAGCAGCTTTTCGACGGGCGGGGAAGCTTTCTTT. Amino acid sequence: CASSFSTGGEAFF.

There are a few counts of this clonotype. V gene TRBV20-1 combines with J gene TRBJ2-7; D gene unclear. Germline-derived CDR1 and CDR2 are DFQATT and SNEGSKA (reference sequence). V gave up 0 bases and J gave up 4 bases, with 13 bases separating them. CDR3 size: 14 residues. The CDR3 sequence is CSAREPGPAYEQYF. CDR3 DNA: TGCAGTGCTAGAGAACCGGGCCCCGCTTACGAGCAGTACTTC.

This CDR3 is CASSGPGHTIDEQFF. The CDR3 DNA follows: TGCGCCAGCAGCGGACCGGGACACACAATCGATGAGCAGTTCTTC. The chain links TRBV5-1 to TRBJ2-1; possible D gene TRBD1, 6 bases. The CDR3 consists of 15 residues. Trimming took 4 bases from V and 8 from J, leaving 19 bases between them. From germline, CDR1 is SGHRS and CDR2 YFSETQ.

The V call is TRBV4-2, the J call TRBJ2-2; D tentatively fits TRBD1 or TRBD2 (6 bases each). Germline V lookup: CDR1 LGHNA, CDR2 YNFKEQ. This CDR3 spans 15 amino acids. Trimming stripped 5 bases from V and 4 bases from J, with 14 bases between. The DNA for the CDR3 is TGTGCCAGCAGCGTCCTCGGGGGCGCCACCGGGGAGCTGTTTTTT. It is translated as CASSVLGGATGELFF.

This clonotype was counted at least ten times. The J gene is TRBJ2-3, the V gene TRBV5-1, with TRBD2 matching over 9 bases. Germline CDR1 is SGHRS and CDR2 is YFSETQ. The J segment lost 2 bases and the V segment lost 0 bases, leaving 13 bases of the junction unmatched. The CDR3 is 19 residues long. CDR3 residues: CASSLGGTSRGLVTDTQYF. CDR3 in DNA: TGCGCCAGCAGCTTGGGAGGGACTAGCCGGGGGCTGGTCACAGATACGCAGTATTTT.

At least ten counts were recorded for this clonotype. The chain is built from TRBV21-1 and TRBJ2-7. TRBV21-1 is a documented pseudogene. This CDR3 spans 17 amino acids. The CDR3 DNA reads as TGTGCCAGCAGCAAAGAACAGTCAGGACAGGATCCCTACGAGCAGTACGTC. Protein: CASSKEQSGQDPYEQYV.

The chain employs TRBV5-1 and TRBJ2-6; a possible D gene is TRBD2 (6 bases). CDR3 length: 18 amino acids. The V and J ends lost 0 bases and 2 bases respectively, with 15 bases between them. CDR1 and CDR2 from the germline V gene are SGHRS and YFSETQ. CDR3 sequence (DNA): TGCGCCAGCAGCTTGGCGGAGGGAATTATGACTGGGGCCAACGTCCTGACTTTC. Its translation: CASSLAEGIMTGANVLTF.

The table lists this clonotype with a few counts. The chain links TRBV7-3 to TRBJ2-1; TRBD1 or TRBD2 may be the D gene (6 bases each). This CDR3 comprises 16 residues. V was pared by 1 base and J by 4 bases, with 14 bases between. In germline, CDR1 is SGHTA, CDR2 FQGTGA. The CDR3 sequence: CASSLISWGAYNEQFF. The CDR3 DNA is TGTGCCAGCAGCTTAATCTCGTGGGGGGCGTACAATGAGCAGTTCTTC.

The chain employs TRBV7-2 and TRBJ1-4; D remains unclear. The CDR3 is 13 residues long. Per germline, CDR1 SGHTA and CDR2 FQGNSA. Trimming pared 5 bases from V and 6 bases from J, leaving 10 bases between. The CDR3 loop is CASSLDRDEKLFF. CDR3 in DNA: TGTGCCAGCAGCCTTGATAGGGATGAAAAACTGTTTTTT.